The source of this TCR beta chain is a study of blood T cell repertoires in COVID-19. Overall study: The origin of the acute and convalescent COVID-19 samples was the United States, Italy and Spain. Nucleic acid was either cDNA or gDNA, and it came from T cells, B-cell-depleted T cells, or PBMCs.

The CDR3 spans 13 residues. V lost 3 bases to trimming and J lost 4 bases, with 7 bases between them. In the authors' methods: The assay estimated nucleated cells by amplifying reference gene primers. Repertoires were generated with immunoSEQ multiplex PCR, while TCRdb's copy carries only in-frame clones and drops some. That table gives V, J and clone size, and the DNA gave D and trimming. The profile shows fewer than 150,000 clones, about 88% of them singletons. The chain employs TRBV12-3 or TRBV12-4 and TRBJ1-5; the D gene is possibly TRBD1 (6 bases). The clonotype originates from a man in his forties or fifties with acute or convalescent COVID-19. Sequenced input: peripheral blood. CDR3 loop: CASSFRGNQPQHF. The CDR3 nucleotides are TGTGCCAGCAGTTTTAGGGGGAATCAGCCCCAGCATTTT.